Below, one T cell receptor (beta chain) is given with its context. Per the germline V gene, CDR1 is SGHNT and CDR2 is YYREEE (reference sequence). J gave up 2 bases and V 1 base, and 4 bases lay outside the gene matches. The CDR3 consists of 15 residues. This sample stems from a study of blood T cell repertoires in COVID-19. Study processing details: Amplification with reference gene primers provided the estimates of nucleated cell counts. The table came from immunoSEQ multiplex PCR; TCRdb's copy has only in-frame clones and leaves some out. V, J and clone size derive from that table, while D and trimming were established from the DNA sequence. The sample includes around 260,000 clones, approximately 82% seen only once; the top ten take roughly 4.6%.

The sequencing input was peripheral blood. The chain couples TRBV5-4 to TRBJ2-3; 7 bases line up with TRBD1. The sequence was obtained from a man between 60 and 70 years old who had recovered from COVID-19. CDR3 coding DNA: TGTGCCAGCAGCTTGAAAGGGGGCCTCACAGATACGCAGTATTTT. Its translation: CASSLKGGLTDTQYF.